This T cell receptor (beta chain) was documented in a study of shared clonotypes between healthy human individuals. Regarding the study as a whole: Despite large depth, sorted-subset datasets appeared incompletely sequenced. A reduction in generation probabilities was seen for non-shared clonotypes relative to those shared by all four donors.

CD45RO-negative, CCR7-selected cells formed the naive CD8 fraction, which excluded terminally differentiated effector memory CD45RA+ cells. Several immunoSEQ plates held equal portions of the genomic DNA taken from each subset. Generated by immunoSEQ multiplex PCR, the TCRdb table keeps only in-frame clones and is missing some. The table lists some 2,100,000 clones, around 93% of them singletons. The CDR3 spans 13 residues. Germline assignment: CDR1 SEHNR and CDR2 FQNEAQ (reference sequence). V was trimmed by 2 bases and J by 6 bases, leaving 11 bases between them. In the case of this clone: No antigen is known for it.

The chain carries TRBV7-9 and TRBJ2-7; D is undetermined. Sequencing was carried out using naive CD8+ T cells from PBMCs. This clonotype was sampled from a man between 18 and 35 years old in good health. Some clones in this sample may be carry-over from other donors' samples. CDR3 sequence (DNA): TGTGCCAGCAGCTTATATCTAGACGGCGAGCAGTACTTC. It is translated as CASSLYLDGEQYF.